These T cell receptor beta chains were read from a single sample in a study of blood T cell repertoires in COVID-19. Repertoires were generated with immunoSEQ multiplex PCR, while TCRdb's copy carries only in-frame clones and drops some. The sample yields 210,000 or so clones, around 84% seen once. Material: peripheral blood. These receptors were taken from a woman older than 75 with active or convalescent COVID-19. The CDR3 runs from the conserved cysteine through the conserved F or W. Fields, in order: J gene, D gene, V gene, clone size, CDR3 protein, CDR3 DNA. The D gene is left open where the match is weak. Clone size, where shown, is once, few, many, or a class for clones that have expanded.

J gene: TRBJ2-1
D gene: TRBD1
V gene: TRBV19
clone size: few
CDR3 protein: CASSRGGTGRNEQFF
CDR3 DNA: TGTGCCAGTAGTCGAGGGGGGACAGGTAGAAATGAGCAGTTCTTC

J gene: TRBJ1-2
D gene: TRBD1
V gene: TRBV6-2/TRBV6-3
clone size: few
CDR3 protein: CASSDGQGAGYGYTF
CDR3 DNA: TGTGCCAGCAGTGACGGACAGGGAGCGGGATATGGCTACACCTTC

J gene: TRBJ2-3
D gene: -
V gene: TRBV18
clone size: -
CDR3 protein: CASSPIRGSTDTQYF
CDR3 DNA: TGTGCCAGCTCACCAATTCGAGGGAGCACAGATACGCAGTATTTT

J gene: TRBJ2-1
D gene: TRBD1
V gene: TRBV6-6
clone size: -
CDR3 protein: CASSDRQGVHEQFF
CDR3 DNA: TGTGCCAGCAGCGATCGACAGGGGGTGCATGAGCAGTTCTTC

J gene: TRBJ1-1
D gene: -
V gene: TRBV7-2
clone size: -
CDR3 protein: CASSLREKAFF
CDR3 DNA: TGTGCCAGCAGCTTAAGGGAGAAAGCTTTCTTT

J gene: TRBJ2-7
D gene: TRBD2
V gene: TRBV30
clone size: -
CDR3 protein: CALTSGGPYEQYF
CDR3 DNA: TGTGCCTTGACTAGCGGTGGGCCCTACGAGCAGTACTTC

J gene: TRBJ1-4
D gene: TRBD1
V gene: TRBV5-6
clone size: -
CDR3 protein: CASTETGQTFEKLFF
CDR3 DNA: TGTGCCAGCACCGAAACGGGACAGACGTTTGAAAAACTGTTTTTT

J gene: TRBJ2-2
D gene: TRBD1
V gene: TRBV4-3
clone size: -
CDR3 protein: CASSGPGTGVLPWGELFF
CDR3 DNA: TGCGCCAGCAGCGGACCCGGGACAGGGGTACTCCCGTGGGGGGAGCTGTTTTTT

J gene: TRBJ1-2
D gene: -
V gene: TRBV2
clone size: once
CDR3 protein: CASSEEGTSGYTF
CDR3 DNA: TGTGCCAGCAGTGAAGAGGGGACAAGTGGCTACACCTTC

J gene: TRBJ2-2
D gene: -
V gene: TRBV11-3
clone size: -
CDR3 protein: CASSPTDTPNTGELFF
CDR3 DNA: TGTGCCAGCAGCCCGACAGACACTCCGAACACCGGGGAGCTGTTTTTT

J gene: TRBJ1-1
D gene: -
V gene: TRBV10-3
clone size: -
CDR3 protein: CAISKTGRDTEAFF
CDR3 DNA: TGTGCCATCAGTAAGACGGGGAGGGACACTGAAGCTTTCTTT

J gene: TRBJ2-1
D gene: TRBD2
V gene: TRBV10-1
clone size: -
CDR3 protein: CASSERTSGGNEQFF
CDR3 DNA: TGCGCCAGCAGTGAACGGACTAGCGGGGGGAATGAGCAGTTCTTC

J gene: TRBJ1-6
D gene: -
V gene: TRBV25-1
clone size: few
CDR3 protein: CASSESGYNSPLHF
CDR3 DNA: TGTGCCAGCAGTGAATCAGGGTATAATTCACCCCTCCACTTT

J gene: TRBJ1-1
D gene: -
V gene: TRBV29-1
clone size: -
CDR3 protein: CSVDPFSTEAFF
CDR3 DNA: TGCAGCGTCGATCCGTTTAGCACTGAAGCTTTCTTT

J gene: TRBJ2-1
D gene: TRBD2
V gene: TRBV2
clone size: -
CDR3 protein: CASKGRGGAFEQFF
CDR3 DNA: TGTGCCAGCAAAGGACGCGGGGGGGCTTTTGAGCAGTTCTTC

J gene: TRBJ2-5
D gene: -
V gene: TRBV7-2
clone size: -
CDR3 protein: CASSSRETQYF
CDR3 DNA: TGTGCCAGCAGTTCGCGGGAGACCCAGTACTTC

J gene: TRBJ2-2
D gene: TRBD2
V gene: TRBV9
clone size: -
CDR3 protein: CASSVDAQRESGELFF
CDR3 DNA: TGTGCCAGCAGCGTAGATGCCCAGCGGGAGTCCGGGGAGCTGTTTTTT

J gene: TRBJ1-1
D gene: -
V gene: TRBV28
clone size: -
CDR3 protein: CASSLPPGGDTEAFF
CDR3 DNA: TGTGCCAGCAGTTTACCCCCCGGGGGGGACACTGAAGCTTTCTTT

J gene: TRBJ1-5
D gene: TRBD1
V gene: TRBV3-1/TRBV3-2
clone size: -
CDR3 protein: CASSRNRGPNQPQHF
CDR3 DNA: TGTGCCAGCAGCCGTAACAGGGGGCCAAATCAGCCCCAGCATTTT

J gene: TRBJ1-5
D gene: -
V gene: TRBV12-3/TRBV12-4
clone size: -
CDR3 protein: CASSLDRDQPQHF
CDR3 DNA: TGTGCCAGCAGTTTAGATCGGGATCAGCCCCAGCATTTT

J gene: TRBJ2-2
D gene: TRBD2
V gene: TRBV7-8
clone size: -
CDR3 protein: CASSLGTRYGELFF
CDR3 DNA: TGTGCCAGCAGCCTTGGGACTAGGTACGGGGAGCTGTTTTTT

J gene: TRBJ2-1
D gene: TRBD2
V gene: TRBV4-2
clone size: -
CDR3 protein: CASSSLAGITNEQFF
CDR3 DNA: TGTGCCAGCAGCTCTTTAGCGGGAATAACGAATGAGCAGTTCTTC

J gene: TRBJ2-6
D gene: TRBD1
V gene: TRBV5-1
clone size: once
CDR3 protein: CASSLGQGVPGANVLTF
CDR3 DNA: TGCGCCAGCAGCTTGGGACAGGGAGTTCCTGGGGCCAACGTCCTGACTTTC

J gene: TRBJ2-1
D gene: TRBD2
V gene: TRBV11-1
clone size: -
CDR3 protein: CASSLGLAGWDEQFF
CDR3 DNA: TGTGCCAGCAGCTTAGGGCTAGCGGGTTGGGATGAGCAGTTCTTC

J gene: TRBJ1-4
D gene: -
V gene: TRBV6-1
clone size: -
CDR3 protein: CASSEAGSEKLFF
CDR3 DNA: TGTGCCAGCAGTGAAGCGGGGAGTGAAAAACTGTTTTTT

J gene: TRBJ2-5
D gene: TRBD2
V gene: TRBV20-1
clone size: once
CDR3 protein: CSASTTLAGVAETQYF
CDR3 DNA: TGCAGTGCAAGTACTACCTTAGCGGGAGTTGCAGAGACCCAGTACTTC